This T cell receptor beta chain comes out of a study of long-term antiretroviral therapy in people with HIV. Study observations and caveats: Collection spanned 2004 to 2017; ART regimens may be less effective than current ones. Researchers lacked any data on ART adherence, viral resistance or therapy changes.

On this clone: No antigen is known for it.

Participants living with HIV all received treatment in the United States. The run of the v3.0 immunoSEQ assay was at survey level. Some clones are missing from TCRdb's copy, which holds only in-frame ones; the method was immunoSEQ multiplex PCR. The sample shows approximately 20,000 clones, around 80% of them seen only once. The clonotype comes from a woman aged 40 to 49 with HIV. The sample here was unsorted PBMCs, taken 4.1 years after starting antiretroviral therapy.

DNA for the CDR3: TGTGCCAGCAGTCCAGGGGGGAGGAACACTGAAGCTTTCTTT. It encodes CASSPGGRNTEAFF. The V call is TRBV6-6, the J call TRBJ1-1, with 7 bases that match TRBD1. The V segment lost 5 bases and the J segment 1 base; nucleotides outside the gene matches: 4. This CDR3 region has 14 residues. Germline CDR1 MNHNY, CDR2 SVGAGI (reference sequence).